The entry below describes one T cell receptor beta chain. The target antigen is unknown. Clones were sequenced by immunoSEQ multiplex PCR, and TCRdb holds only the in-frame ones, with some missing. The sample contains about 140,000 clones, about 83% of which appear only once. The V gene's germline CDR1 is MNHNS and CDR2 SASEGT. The trim removed 8 bases at V and 8 bases at J, leaving 10 bases unmatched. The CDR3 consists of 14 residues. This record comes from a study of cytomegalovirus exposure and HLA in healthy donors. General observations from the study: One later analysis, an examination of the roughly 130 validation repertoires, found that first-cohort TCR clusters tended to co-occur in them.

The sequenced sample consisted of PBMCs. The V gene is TRBV6-1, the J gene TRBJ2-1, with TRBD2 matching 9 bases. This receptor was taken from a woman in her 30s in good health and CMV-seronegative. The CDR3 DNA sequence: TGTGCCAGCCTGTTGCGGGGGGGCCTTGATGAGCAGTTCTTC. Its translation: CASLLRGGLDEQFF.